This entry is about one TCR beta chain. Per germline, CDR1 LNHDA and CDR2 SQIVND (reference sequence). This CDR3 comprises 16 residues. J was trimmed by 7 bases and V by 6 bases; bases with no gene match: 17. The source of the sample is a study of control samples from healthy donors and cancer patients. Profiling relied on immunoSEQ multiplex PCR, and the TCRdb table lists in-frame clones only, not all of them. The repertoire has 150,000 to 200,000 clones, 90% of them found once; the top ten carry approximately 1.5%. The sequence derives from a woman in her forties or fifties in good health. The chain uses TRBV19 and TRBJ1-2; 7 nucleotides align to TRBD1. The sample consisted of blood. CDR3 DNA: TGTGCCAGTAGCCTGGGACAGTCGATCCCTTTAAGTGGCTACACCTTC. Translating it yields CASSLGQSIPLSGYTF.